This TCR beta chain was retrieved from a study of blood T cell repertoires in COVID-19. In the study overall: Acute and convalescent COVID-19 samples came from the United States, Italy and Spain.

The V segment lost 8 bases and the J segment 6 bases; nucleotides outside the gene matches: 17. CDR3 length equals 16 residues. Germline V gene sequence: CDR1 MDHEN, CDR2 SYDVKM. Individuals aged 18 to 89 years were recruited from 20 to 25 US areas. Researchers sorted participants into cohorts using their self-reported clinical history. In the authors' methods: Nucleated cell counts were estimated from reference gene primer amplification. Method: immunoSEQ multiplex PCR; TCRdb's copy keeps in-frame clones and lacks some. The DNA was the basis for D and trimming; V, J and clone size are from that table. The repertoire holds fewer than 250,000 clones, with around 90% as singletons.

The V call is TRBV28, the J call TRBJ1-1; 8 bases map to TRBD1. This receptor was obtained from a man aged 30-40 years in a cohort exposed to, infected with or recovered from COVID-19 (not recorded which). The sample taken for sequencing was PBMCs or T cells enriched from blood (not recorded which). The CDR3 bases are TGTGCCAGCCCCGCGTCAGGGGGCAGACCTGGGGCTGAAGCTTTCTTT. Protein product: CASPASGGRPGAEAFF.